This entry lists 7 T cell receptor beta chains sequenced from one sample in a study of cytomegalovirus exposure and HLA in healthy donors. PCR was performed using 60 Vbeta and 13 Jbeta primers. Sequenced by immunoSEQ multiplex PCR; TCRdb stores in-frame clones only, minus some. The sample consists of some 180,000 clones, around 80% of them appearing once. Sequencing input: PBMCs. The source is a woman aged 18-29 years in good health and CMV-seronegative.

V usage is TRBV4-1 and J usage is TRBJ2-3; 9 bases map to TRBD2. This CDR3 spans 19 amino acids. Looked up from germline, CDR1 is MGHRA and CDR2 is YSYEKL. With 0 bases clipped from V and 4 bases from J, the junction kept 14 bases outside the gene matches. The CDR3: CASSQEAGGSGRGSDTQYF. The DNA of the CDR3 is TGCGCCAGCAGCCAAGAGGCAGGTGGTAGCGGGAGAGGGTCAGATACGCAGTATTTT.

The V call is TRBV11-3, the J call TRBJ2-5, with D unclear. Germline values: CDR1 SGHNT, CDR2 YENEEA. Trimming cost V 1 base and J 2 bases, with 5 bases left between them. The CDR3 loop spans 13 amino acids. The CDR3 reads CASSLGDQETQYF. The DNA for the CDR3 is TGTGCCAGCAGCTTAGGCGATCAAGAGACCCAGTACTTC.

The chain employs TRBV11-3 and TRBJ1-2, with 9 bases lining up with TRBD1. The V and J ends lost 3 bases and 0 bases, in that order; junction bases with no gene match: 5. This CDR3 contains 16 residues. Germline V lookup: CDR1 SGHNT, CDR2 YENEEA. CDR3 sequence (DNA): TGTGCCAGCAGCTTGGGACAGGGACAACCTAACTATGGCTACACCTTC. This encodes CASSLGQGQPNYGYTF.

The chain employs TRBV5-4 and TRBJ2-3, with D unresolved. The CDR3 runs 14 residues. CDR1 and CDR2 (germline): SGHNT, YYREEE (reference sequence). Trimming cost V 4 bases and J 4 bases, with 13 bases left between them. The CDR3 is CASSPVPGSDTQYF. The CDR3 DNA reads TGTGCCAGCAGCCCGGTGCCCGGTTCAGATACGCAGTATTTT.

This clone was counted between two and nine times. This chain links TRBV6-1 with TRBJ2-1, with a weak D call TRBD2 (5 bases). This CDR3 has 14 amino acids. Deletions cut 3 bases from V and 4 bases from J, with 10 bases between. Looked up from germline, CDR1 is MNHNS and CDR2 is SASEGT. For the CDR3, the DNA is TGTGCCAGCAGTGAGAGGGTCGTTTACAATGAGCAGTTCTTC. Its protein product is CASSERVVYNEQFF.

The chain combines TRBV5-1 with TRBJ1-4; TRBD1 aligns across 8 bases. V lost 7 bases and J lost 7; bases outside the gene matches: 9. This CDR3 is built from 14 residues. Germline CDR1 and CDR2: SGHRS and YFSETQ. The CDR3 nucleotides are TGCGCCAGCTCCCCAGGGGGCGAGAGTGAAAAACTGTTTTTT. Translating gives CASSPGGESEKLFF.

This rearrangement joins TRBV4-3 to TRBJ1-4; D is possibly TRBD1 (6 bases). With 0 bases removed from V and 2 bases from J, the gap between germline ends came to 13 bases. This CDR3 contains 17 residues. From germline, CDR1 is LGHNA and CDR2 YSLEER. The CDR3 DNA sequence: TGCGCCAGCAGCCAAGATAGGGTGGGGGCGACTAATGAAAAACTGTTTTTT. Protein: CASSQDRVGATNEKLFF.